This T cell receptor (beta chain) was captured by sequencing in a study of blood T cell repertoires in COVID-19. Study context: Samples taken during acute and convalescent COVID-19 were collected in the United States, Italy and Spain. Sample material is recorded as cDNA or gDNA derived from T cells, B-cell-depleted T cells, or PBMCs.

Original processing notes: Amplification with reference gene primers provided the estimates of nucleated cell counts. Clones were sequenced by immunoSEQ multiplex PCR, and TCRdb holds only the in-frame ones, with some missing. V, J and clone size are those of that table, while D and trimming were read from the DNA. The sample lists about 340,000 clones, about four fifths occurring once. With 6 bases clipped from V and 3 bases from J, the junction kept 3 bases outside the gene matches. The germline gives CDR1 ENHRY, CDR2 SYGVKD. CDR3 length equals 14 residues. This clone was seen only a few times. The sample taken for sequencing was peripheral blood. The chain recombines TRBV10-3 with TRBJ1-5; 9 bases line up with TRBD1. This TCR derives from a man aged 25 to 45 with active or convalescent COVID-19. CDR3 nucleotides: TGTGCCATCAGCAGGACAGGGGACAATCAGCCCCAGCATTTT. Translated, it gives CAISRTGDNQPQHF.